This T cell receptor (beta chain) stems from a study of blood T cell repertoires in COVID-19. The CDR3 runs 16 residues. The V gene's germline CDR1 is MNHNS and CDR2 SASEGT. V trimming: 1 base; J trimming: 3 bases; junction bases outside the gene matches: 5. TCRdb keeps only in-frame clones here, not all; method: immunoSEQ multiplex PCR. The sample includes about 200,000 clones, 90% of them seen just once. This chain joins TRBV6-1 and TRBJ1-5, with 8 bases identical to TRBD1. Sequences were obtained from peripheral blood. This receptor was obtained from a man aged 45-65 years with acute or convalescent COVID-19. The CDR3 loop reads CASSEGQGRVNQPQHF. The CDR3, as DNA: TGTGCCAGCAGTGAAGGACAGGGGAGAGTCAATCAGCCCCAGCATTTT.